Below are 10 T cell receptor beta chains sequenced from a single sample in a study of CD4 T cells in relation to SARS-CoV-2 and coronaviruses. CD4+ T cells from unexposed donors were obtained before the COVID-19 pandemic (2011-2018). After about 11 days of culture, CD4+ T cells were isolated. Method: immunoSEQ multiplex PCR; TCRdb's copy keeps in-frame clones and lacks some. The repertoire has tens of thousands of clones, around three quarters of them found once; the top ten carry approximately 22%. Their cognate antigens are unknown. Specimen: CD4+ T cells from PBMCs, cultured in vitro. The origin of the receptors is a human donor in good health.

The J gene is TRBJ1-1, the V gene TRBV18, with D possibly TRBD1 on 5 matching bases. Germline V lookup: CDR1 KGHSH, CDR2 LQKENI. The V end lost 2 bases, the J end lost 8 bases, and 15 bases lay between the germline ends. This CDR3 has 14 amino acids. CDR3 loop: CASSPTGTLIEAFF. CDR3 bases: TGTGCCAGCTCACCAACCGGGACCCTAATAGAAGCTTTCTTT.

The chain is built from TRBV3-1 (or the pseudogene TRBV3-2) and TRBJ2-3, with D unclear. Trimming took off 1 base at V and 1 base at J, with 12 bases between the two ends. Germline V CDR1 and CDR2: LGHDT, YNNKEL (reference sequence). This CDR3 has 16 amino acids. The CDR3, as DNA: TGTGCCAGCAGCCAAGCCGTGGCGGAAGGCACAGATACGCAGTATTTT. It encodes CASSQAVAEGTDTQYF.

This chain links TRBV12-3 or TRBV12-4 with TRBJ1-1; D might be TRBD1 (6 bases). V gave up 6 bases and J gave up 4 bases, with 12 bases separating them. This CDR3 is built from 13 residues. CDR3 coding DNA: TGTGCCAGCAGCCTACAGGGATCCACTGAAGCTTTCTTT. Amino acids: CASSLQGSTEAFF.

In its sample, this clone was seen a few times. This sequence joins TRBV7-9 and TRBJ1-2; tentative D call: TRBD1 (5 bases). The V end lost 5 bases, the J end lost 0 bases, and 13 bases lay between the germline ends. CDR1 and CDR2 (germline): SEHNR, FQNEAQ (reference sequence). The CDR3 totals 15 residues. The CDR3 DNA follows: TGTGCCAGCAGCCCCGGGACTGGGACTAACTATGGCTACACCTTC. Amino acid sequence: CASSPGTGTNYGYTF.

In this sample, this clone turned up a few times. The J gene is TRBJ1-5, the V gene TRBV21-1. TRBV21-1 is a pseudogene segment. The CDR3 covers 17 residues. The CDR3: CASSTRTGGYSNQPQHF. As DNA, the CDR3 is TGTGCCAGCAGCACCCGGACGGGAGGGTATAGCAATCAGCCCCAGCATTTT.

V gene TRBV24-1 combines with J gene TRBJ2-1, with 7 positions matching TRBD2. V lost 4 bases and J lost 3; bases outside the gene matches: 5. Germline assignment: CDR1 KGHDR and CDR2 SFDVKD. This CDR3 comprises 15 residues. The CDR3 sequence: CATSESGGRYNEQFF. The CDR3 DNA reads TGTGCCACCAGTGAGTCGGGGGGTCGCTACAATGAGCAGTTCTTC.

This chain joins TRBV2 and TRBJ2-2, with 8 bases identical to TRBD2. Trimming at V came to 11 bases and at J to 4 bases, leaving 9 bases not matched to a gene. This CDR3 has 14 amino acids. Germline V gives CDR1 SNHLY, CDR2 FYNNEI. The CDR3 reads CACQRSGGTGELFF. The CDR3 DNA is TGTGCCTGCCAGCGGAGCGGGGGCACCGGGGAGCTGTTTTTT.

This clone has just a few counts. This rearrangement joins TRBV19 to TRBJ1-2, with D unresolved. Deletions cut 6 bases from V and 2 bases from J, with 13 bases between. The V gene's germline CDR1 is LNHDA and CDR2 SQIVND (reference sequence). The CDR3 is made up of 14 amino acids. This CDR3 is CASRPPEGNYGYTF. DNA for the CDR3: TGTGCCAGTAGACCCCCGGAGGGAAACTATGGCTACACCTTC.

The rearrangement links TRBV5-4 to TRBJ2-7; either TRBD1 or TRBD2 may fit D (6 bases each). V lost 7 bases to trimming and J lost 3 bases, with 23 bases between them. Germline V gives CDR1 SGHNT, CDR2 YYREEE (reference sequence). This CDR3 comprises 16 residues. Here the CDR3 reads CASPGGGTHALYEQYF. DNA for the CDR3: TGTGCCAGCCCCGGGGGCGGGACTCACGCTCTCTACGAGCAGTACTTC.

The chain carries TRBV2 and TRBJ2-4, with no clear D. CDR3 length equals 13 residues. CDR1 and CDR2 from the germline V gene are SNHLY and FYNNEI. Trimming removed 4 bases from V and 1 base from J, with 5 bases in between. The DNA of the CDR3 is TGTGCCAGCAGTGCAGAGGCCAAAAACATTCAGTACTTC. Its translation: CASSAEAKNIQYF.